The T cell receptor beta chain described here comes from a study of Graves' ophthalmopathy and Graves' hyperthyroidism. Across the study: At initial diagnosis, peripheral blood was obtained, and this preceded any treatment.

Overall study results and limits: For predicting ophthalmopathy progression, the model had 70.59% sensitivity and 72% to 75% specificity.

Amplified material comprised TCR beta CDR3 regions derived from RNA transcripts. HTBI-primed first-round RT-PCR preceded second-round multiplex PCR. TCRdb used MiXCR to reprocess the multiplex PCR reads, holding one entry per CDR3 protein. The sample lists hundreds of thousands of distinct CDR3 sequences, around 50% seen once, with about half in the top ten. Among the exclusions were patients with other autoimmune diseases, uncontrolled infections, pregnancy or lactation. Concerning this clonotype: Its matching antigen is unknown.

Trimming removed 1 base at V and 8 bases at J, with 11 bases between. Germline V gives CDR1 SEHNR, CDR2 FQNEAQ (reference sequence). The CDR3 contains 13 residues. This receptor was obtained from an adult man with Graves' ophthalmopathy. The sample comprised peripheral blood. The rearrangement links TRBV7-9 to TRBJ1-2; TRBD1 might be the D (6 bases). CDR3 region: CASSLGQAEGYTF. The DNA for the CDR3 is TGTGCCAGCAGCTTAGGACAGGCAGAAGGCTACACCTTC.